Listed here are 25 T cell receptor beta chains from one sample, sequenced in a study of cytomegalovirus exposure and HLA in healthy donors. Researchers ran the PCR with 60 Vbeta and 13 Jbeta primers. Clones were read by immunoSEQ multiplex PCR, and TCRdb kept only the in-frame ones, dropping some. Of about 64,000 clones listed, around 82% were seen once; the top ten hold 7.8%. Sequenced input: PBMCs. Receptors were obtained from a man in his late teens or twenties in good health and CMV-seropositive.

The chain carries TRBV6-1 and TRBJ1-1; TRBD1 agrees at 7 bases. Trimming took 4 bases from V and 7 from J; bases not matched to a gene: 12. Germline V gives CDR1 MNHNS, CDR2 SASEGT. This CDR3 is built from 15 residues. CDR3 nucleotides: TGTGCCAGCAGTGGGATAGGAACAGGGGCTGGTGAAGCTTTCTTT. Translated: CASSGIGTGAGEAFF.

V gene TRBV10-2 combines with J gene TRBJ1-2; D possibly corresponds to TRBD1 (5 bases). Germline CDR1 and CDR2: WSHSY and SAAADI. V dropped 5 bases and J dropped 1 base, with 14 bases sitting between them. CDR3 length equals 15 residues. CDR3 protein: CASSPDPGLNYGYTF. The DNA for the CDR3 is TGCGCCAGCAGTCCAGACCCGGGACTTAACTATGGCTACACCTTC.

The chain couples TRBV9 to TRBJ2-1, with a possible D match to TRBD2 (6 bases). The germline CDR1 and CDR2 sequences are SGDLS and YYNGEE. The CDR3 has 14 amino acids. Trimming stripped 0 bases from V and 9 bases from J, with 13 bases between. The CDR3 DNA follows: TGTGCCAGCAGCGTAGAAGTGGACGGGGGTGAGCAGTTCTTC. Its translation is CASSVEVDGGEQFF.

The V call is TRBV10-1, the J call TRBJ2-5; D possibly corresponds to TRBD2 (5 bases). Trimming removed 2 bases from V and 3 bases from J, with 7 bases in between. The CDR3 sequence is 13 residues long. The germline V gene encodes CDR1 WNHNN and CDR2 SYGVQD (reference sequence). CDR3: CASSEGSEETQYF. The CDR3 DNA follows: TGCGCCAGCAGTGAGGGTAGCGAAGAGACCCAGTACTTC.

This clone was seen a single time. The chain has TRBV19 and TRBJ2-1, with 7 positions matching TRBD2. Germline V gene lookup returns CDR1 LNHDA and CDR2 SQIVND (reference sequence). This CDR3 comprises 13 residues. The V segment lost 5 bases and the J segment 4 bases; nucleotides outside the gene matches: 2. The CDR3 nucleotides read TGTGCCAGTAGTGTCGGGGGGTACAATGAGCAGTTCTTC. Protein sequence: CASSVGGYNEQFF.

The CDR3 loop reads CAWGQQNTEAFF. CDR3 DNA sequence: TGTGCCTGGGGACAGCAGAACACTGAAGCTTTCTTT. V usage is TRBV30 and J usage is TRBJ1-1, with D tentatively TRBD1 (6 bases). The CDR3 consists of 12 residues. Trimming removed 5 bases at V and 1 base at J, with 8 bases between. Germline V gene lookup returns CDR1 GTSNPN and CDR2 SVGIG (reference sequence).

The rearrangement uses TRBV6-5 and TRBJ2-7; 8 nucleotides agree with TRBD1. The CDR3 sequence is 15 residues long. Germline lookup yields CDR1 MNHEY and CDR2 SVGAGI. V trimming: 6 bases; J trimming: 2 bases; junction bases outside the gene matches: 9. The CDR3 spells CASRAREDRAYEQYF. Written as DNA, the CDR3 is TGTGCCAGCAGGGCCAGAGAGGACAGGGCCTACGAGCAGTACTTC.

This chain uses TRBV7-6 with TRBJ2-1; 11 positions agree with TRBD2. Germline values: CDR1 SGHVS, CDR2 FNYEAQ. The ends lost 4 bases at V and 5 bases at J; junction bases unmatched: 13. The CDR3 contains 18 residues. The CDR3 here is CASSSLAGASLNNNEQFF. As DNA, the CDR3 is TGTGCCAGCAGCTCACTAGCGGGGGCATCCCTAAATAACAATGAGCAGTTCTTC.

The CDR3 sequence is CAWSVGAGHNEQFF. As DNA, the CDR3 is TGTGCCTGGAGTGTCGGGGCGGGGCACAATGAGCAGTTCTTC. The rearrangement joins TRBV30 to TRBJ2-1; weak D call: TRBD2 (6 bases). With 0 bases removed from V and 5 bases from J, the gap between germline ends came to 11 bases. The CDR3 covers 14 residues. Germline lookup yields CDR1 GTSNPN and CDR2 SVGIG (reference sequence).

The CDR3 nucleotides are TGCGCCAGCAGCCAGACAGGGTCCCACTACGAGCAGTACTTC. This gives the protein CASSQTGSHYEQYF. V gene TRBV4-1 combines with J gene TRBJ2-7, with 7 bases identical to TRBD1. The ends lost 3 bases at V and 3 bases at J; junction bases unmatched: 5. In germline, CDR1 is MGHRA, CDR2 YSYEKL. The CDR3 runs to 14 residues.

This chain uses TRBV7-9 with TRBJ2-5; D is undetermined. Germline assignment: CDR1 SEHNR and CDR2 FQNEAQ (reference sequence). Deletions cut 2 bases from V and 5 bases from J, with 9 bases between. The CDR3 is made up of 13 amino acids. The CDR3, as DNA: TGTGCCAGCAGCTTAAGGTGGGCGGAGACCCAGTACTTC. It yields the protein CASSLRWAETQYF.

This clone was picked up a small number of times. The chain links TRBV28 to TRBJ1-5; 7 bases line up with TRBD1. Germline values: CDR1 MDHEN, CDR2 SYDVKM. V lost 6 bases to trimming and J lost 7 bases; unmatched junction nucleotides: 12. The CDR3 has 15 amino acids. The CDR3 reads CASSRGGRAEQPQHF. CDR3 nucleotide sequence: TGTGCCAGCAGCCGAGGGGGCAGGGCCGAACAGCCCCAGCATTTT. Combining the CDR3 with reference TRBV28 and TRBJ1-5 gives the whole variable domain DVKVTQSSRYLVKRTGEKVFLECVQDMDHENMFWYRQDPGLGLRLIYFSYDVKMKEKGDIPEGYSVSREKKERFSLILESASTNQTSMYLCASSRGGRAEQPQHFGDGTRLSIL.

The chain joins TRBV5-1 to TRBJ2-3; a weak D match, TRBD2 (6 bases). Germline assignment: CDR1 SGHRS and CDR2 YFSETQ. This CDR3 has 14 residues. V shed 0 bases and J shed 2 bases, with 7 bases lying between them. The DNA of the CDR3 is TGCGCCAGCAGCTTGGGGACTACCACAGATACGCAGTATTTT. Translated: CASSLGTTTDTQYF. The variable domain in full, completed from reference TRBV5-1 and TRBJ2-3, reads KAGVTQTPRYLIKTRGQQVTLSCSPISGHRSVSWYQQTPGQGLQFLFEYFSETQRNKGNFPGRFSGRQFSNSRSEMNVSTLELGDSALYLCASSLGTTTDTQYFGPGTRLTVL.

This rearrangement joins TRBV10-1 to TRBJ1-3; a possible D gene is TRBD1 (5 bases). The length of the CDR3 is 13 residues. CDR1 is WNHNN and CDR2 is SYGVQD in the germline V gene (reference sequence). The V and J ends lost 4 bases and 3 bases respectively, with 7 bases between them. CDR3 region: CASSVGLGNTIYF. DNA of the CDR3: TGCGCCAGCAGTGTGGGACTTGGAAACACCATATATTTT.

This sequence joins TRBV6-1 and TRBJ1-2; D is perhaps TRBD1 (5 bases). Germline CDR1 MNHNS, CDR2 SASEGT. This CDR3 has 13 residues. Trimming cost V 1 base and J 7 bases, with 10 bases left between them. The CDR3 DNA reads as TGTGCCAGCAGTGAAGGTTACAGGTTTGGCTACACCTTC. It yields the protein CASSEGYRFGYTF.

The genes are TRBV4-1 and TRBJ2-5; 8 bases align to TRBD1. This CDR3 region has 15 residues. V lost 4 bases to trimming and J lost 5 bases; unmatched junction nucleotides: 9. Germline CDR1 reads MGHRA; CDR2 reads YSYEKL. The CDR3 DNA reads TGCGCCAGCAGCCCGAGGGCAGGGGGCCCGGAGACCCAGTACTTC. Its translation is CASSPRAGGPETQYF.

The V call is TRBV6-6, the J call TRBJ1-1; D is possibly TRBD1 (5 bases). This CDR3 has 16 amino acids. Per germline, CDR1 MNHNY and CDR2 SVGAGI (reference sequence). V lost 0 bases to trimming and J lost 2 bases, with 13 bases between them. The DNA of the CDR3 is TGTGCCAGCAGTTACTCGGTGGGCCAGGGTAACACTGAAGCTTTCTTT. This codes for CASSYSVGQGNTEAFF.

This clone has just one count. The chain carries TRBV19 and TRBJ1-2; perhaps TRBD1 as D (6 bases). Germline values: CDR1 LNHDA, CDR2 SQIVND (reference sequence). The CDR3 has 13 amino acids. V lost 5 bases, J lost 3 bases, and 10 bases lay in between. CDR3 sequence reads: CASSVQGDYGYTF. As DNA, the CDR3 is TGTGCCAGTAGTGTACAGGGCGACTATGGCTACACCTTC.

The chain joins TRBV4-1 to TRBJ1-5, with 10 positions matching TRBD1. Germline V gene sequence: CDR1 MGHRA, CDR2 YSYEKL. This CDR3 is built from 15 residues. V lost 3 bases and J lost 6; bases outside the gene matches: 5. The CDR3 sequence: CASSQGQGTGQPQHF. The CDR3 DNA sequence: TGCGCCAGCAGCCAGGGACAGGGGACCGGTCAGCCCCAGCATTTT.

Written as DNA, the CDR3 is TGTGCCAGTAGGACCTACGGGGAAAAACTGTTTTTT. This encodes CASRTYGEKLFF. The chain is built from TRBV19 and TRBJ1-4, with D unresolved. Germline V gene sequence: CDR1 LNHDA, CDR2 SQIVND (reference sequence). The CDR3 contains 12 residues. The germline V and J ends were trimmed by 6 bases and 8 bases, with 10 bases remaining between them.

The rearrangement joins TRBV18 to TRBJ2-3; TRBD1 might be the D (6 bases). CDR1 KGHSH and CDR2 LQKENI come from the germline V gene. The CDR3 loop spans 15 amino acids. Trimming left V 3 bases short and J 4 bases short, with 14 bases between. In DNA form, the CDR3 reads TGTGCCAGCTCACCCGGGACAACCCTTCCAGATACGCAGTATTTT. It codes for CASSPGTTLPDTQYF. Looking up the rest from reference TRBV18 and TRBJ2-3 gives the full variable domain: NAGVMQNPRHLVRRRGQEARLRCSPMKGHSHVYWYRQLPEEGLKFMVYLQKENIIDESGMPKERFSAEFPKEGPSILRIQQVVRGDSAAYFCASSPGTTLPDTQYFGPGTRLTVL.

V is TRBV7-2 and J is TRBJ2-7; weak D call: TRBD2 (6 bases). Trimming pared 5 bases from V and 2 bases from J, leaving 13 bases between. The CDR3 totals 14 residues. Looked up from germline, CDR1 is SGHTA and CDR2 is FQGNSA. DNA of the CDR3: TGTGCCAGCAGCACGGGACTCCGAGCCTACGAGCAGTACTTC. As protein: CASSTGLRAYEQYF.

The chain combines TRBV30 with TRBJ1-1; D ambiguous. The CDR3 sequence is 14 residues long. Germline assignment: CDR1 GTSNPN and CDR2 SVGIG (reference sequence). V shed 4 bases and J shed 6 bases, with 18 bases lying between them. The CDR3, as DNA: TGTGCCTGGAACTTCGGGAGTGGAACAGCTGAAGCTTTCTTT. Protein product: CAWNFGSGTAEAFF.

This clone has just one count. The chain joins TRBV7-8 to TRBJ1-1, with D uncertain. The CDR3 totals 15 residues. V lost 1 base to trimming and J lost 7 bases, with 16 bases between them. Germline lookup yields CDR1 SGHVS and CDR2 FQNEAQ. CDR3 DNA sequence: TGTGCCAGCAGCTTAGGATGGGCAGAGATTAGTGAAGCTTTCTTT. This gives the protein CASSLGWAEISEAFF. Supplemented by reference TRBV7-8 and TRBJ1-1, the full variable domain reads GAGVSQSPRYKVAKRGQDVALRCDPISGHVSLFWYQQALGQGPEFLTYFQNEAQLDKSGLPSDRFFAERPEGSVSTLKIQRTQQEDSAVYLCASSLGWAEISEAFFGQGTRLTVV.

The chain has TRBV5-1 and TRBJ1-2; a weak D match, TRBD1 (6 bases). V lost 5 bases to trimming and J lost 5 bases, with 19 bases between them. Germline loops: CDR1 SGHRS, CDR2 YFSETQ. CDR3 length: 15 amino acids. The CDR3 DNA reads TGCGCCAGCAGGCCTACCCGACAGGATACTTATGGCTACACCTTC. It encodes CASRPTRQDTYGYTF.